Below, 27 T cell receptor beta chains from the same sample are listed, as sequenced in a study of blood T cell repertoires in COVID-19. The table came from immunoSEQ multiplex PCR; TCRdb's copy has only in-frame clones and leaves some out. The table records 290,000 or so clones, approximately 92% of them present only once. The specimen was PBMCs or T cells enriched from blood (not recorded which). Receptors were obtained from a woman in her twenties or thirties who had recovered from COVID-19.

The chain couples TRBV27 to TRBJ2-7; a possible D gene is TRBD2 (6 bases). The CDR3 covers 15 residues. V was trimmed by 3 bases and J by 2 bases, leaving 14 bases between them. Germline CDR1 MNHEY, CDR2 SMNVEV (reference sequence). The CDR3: CASSFLKAGPYEQYF. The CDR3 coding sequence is TGTGCCAGCAGTTTCTTGAAGGCGGGGCCCTACGAGCAGTACTTC.

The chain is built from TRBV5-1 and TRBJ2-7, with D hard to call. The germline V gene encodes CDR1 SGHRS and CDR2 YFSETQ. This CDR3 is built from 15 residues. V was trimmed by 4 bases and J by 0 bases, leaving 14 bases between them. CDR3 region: CASSLEPGSSYEQYF. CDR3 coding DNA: TGCGCCAGCAGCCTCGAACCGGGTTCCTCCTACGAGCAGTACTTC. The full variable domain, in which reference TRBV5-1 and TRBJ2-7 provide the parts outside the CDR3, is KAGVTQTPRYLIKTRGQQVTLSCSPISGHRSVSWYQQTPGQGLQFLFEYFSETQRNKGNFPGRFSGRQFSNSRSEMNVSTLELGDSALYLCASSLEPGSSYEQYFGPGTRLTVT.

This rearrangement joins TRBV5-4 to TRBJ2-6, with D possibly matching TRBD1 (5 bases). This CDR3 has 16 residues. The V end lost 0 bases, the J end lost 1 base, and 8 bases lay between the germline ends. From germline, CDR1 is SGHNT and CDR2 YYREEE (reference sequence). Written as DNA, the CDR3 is TGTGCCAGCAGCTTGGGACAGTTTTCTGGGGCCAACGTCCTGACTTTC. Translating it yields CASSLGQFSGANVLTF. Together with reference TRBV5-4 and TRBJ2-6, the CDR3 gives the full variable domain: ETGVTQSPTHLIKTRGQQVTLRCSSQSGHNTVSWYQQALGQGPQFIFQYYREEENGRGNFPPRFSGLQFPNYSSELNVNALELDDSALYLCASSLGQFSGANVLTFGAGSRLTVL.

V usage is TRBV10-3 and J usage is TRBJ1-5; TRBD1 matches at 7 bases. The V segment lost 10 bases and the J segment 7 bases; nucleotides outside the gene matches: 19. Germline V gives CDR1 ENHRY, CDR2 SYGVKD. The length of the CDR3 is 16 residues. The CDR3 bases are TGTGCCACGACGCCCTCCTTGACAGGGTTCAGGCAGCCCCAGCATTTT. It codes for CATTPSLTGFRQPQHF.

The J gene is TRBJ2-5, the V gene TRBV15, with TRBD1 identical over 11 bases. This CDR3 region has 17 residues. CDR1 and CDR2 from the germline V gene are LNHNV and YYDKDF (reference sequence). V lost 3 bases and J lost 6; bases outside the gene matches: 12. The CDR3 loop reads CATSSPSGQGGLQTQYF. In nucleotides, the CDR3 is TGTGCCACCAGCAGTCCCTCGGGACAGGGGGGATTGCAGACCCAGTACTTC.

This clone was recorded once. CDR3 protein: CASSPRTSGTQETQYF. The CDR3 DNA sequence: TGTGCCAGCAGCCCCAGGACTAGCGGGACCCAAGAGACCCAGTACTTC. The chain is built from TRBV3-1 (or the pseudogene TRBV3-2) and TRBJ2-5; 12 bases fit TRBD2. J was trimmed by 1 base and V by 4 bases; bases with no gene match: 4. Germline V gene data show CDR1 as LGHDT and CDR2 as YNNKEL (reference sequence). The CDR3 consists of 16 residues.

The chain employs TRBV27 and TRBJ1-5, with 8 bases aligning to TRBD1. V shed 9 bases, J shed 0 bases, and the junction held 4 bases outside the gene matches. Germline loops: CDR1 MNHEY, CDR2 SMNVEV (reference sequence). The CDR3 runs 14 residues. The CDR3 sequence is CARGGTGSNQPQHF. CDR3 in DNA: TGTGCCAGGGGCGGGACAGGTAGCAATCAGCCCCAGCATTTT.

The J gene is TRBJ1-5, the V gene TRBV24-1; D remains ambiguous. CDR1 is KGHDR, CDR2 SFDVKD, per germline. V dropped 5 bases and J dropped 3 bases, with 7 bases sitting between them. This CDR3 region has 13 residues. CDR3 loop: CATSGGFNQPQHF. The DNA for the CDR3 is TGTGCCACCAGTGGAGGGTTCAATCAGCCCCAGCATTTT.

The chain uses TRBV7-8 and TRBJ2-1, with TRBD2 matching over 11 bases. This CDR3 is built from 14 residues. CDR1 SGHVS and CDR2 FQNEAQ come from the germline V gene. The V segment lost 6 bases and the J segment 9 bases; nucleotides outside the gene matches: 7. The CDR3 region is CASRSSGRAGEQFF. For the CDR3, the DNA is TGTGCCAGCAGGAGTAGCGGGAGGGCCGGTGAGCAGTTCTTC. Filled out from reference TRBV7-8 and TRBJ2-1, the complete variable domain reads GAGVSQSPRYKVAKRGQDVALRCDPISGHVSLFWYQQALGQGPEFLTYFQNEAQLDKSGLPSDRFFAERPEGSVSTLKIQRTQQEDSAVYLCASRSSGRAGEQFFGPGTRLTVL.

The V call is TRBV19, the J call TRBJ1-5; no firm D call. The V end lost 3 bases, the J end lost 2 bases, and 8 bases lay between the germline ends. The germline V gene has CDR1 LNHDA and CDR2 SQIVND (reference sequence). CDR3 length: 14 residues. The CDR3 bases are TGTGCCAGTAGTATCCGACGGGGCAATCAGCCCCAGCATTTT. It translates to CASSIRRGNQPQHF.

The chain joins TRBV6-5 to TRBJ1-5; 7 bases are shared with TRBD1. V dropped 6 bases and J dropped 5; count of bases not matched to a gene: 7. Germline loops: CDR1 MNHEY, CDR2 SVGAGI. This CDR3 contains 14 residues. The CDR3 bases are TGTGCCAGCAGAAAAGACAGGGTGGATCAGCCCCAGCATTTT. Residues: CASRKDRVDQPQHF.

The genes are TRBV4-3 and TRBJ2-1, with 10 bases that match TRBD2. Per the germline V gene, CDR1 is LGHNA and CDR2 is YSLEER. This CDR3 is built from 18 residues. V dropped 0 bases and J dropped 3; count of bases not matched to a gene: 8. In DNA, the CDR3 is TGCGCCAGCAGCCAAGATAGGCCTAGCGGGAGATACTACAATGAGCAGTTCTTC. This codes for CASSQDRPSGRYYNEQFF.

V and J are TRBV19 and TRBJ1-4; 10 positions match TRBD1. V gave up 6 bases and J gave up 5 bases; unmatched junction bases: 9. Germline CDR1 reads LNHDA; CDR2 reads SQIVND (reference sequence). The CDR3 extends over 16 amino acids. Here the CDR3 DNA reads TGTGCCAGTAGCCGATCCGCGGGACAGGGGAATGAAAAACTGTTTTTT. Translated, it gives CASSRSAGQGNEKLFF.

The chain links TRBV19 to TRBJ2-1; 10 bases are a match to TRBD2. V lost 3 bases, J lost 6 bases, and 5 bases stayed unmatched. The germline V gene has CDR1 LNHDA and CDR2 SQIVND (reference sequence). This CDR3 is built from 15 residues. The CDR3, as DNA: TGTGCCAGTAGTATTAGTCTAGCGGGAGCCAATGAGCAGTTCTTC. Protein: CASSISLAGANEQFF. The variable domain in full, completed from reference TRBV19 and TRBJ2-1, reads DGGITQSPKYLFRKEGQNVTLSCEQNLNHDAMYWYRQDPGQGLRLIYYSQIVNDFQKGDIAEGYSVSREKKESFPLTVTSAQKNPTAFYLCASSISLAGANEQFFGPGTRLTVL.

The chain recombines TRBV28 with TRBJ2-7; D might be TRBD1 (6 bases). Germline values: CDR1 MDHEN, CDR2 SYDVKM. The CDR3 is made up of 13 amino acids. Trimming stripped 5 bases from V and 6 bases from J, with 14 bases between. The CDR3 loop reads CASSPTGKFEQYF. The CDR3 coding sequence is TGTGCCAGCAGTCCGACAGGAAAGTTCGAGCAGTACTTC.

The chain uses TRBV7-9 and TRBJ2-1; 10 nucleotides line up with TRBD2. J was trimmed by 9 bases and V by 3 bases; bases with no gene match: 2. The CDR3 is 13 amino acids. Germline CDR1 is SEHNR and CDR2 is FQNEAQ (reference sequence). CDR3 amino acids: CASSFSGRPEQFF. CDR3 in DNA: TGTGCCAGCAGCTTTAGCGGGAGGCCTGAGCAGTTCTTC.

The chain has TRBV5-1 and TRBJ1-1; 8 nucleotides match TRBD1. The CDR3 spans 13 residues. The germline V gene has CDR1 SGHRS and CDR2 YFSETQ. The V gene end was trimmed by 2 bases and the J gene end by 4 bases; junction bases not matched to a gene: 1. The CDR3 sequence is CASSLTGGTEAFF. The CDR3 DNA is TGCGCCAGCAGCTTAACAGGGGGCACTGAAGCTTTCTTT. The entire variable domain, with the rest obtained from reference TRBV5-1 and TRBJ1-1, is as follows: KAGVTQTPRYLIKTRGQQVTLSCSPISGHRSVSWYQQTPGQGLQFLFEYFSETQRNKGNFPGRFSGRQFSNSRSEMNVSTLELGDSALYLCASSLTGGTEAFFGQGTRLTVV.

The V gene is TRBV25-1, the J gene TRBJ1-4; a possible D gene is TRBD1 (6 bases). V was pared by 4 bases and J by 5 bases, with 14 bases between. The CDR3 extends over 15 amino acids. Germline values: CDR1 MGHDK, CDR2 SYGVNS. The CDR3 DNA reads TGTGCCAGCAGTGCCTCGGGACATGAAAATGAAAAACTGTTTTTT. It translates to CASSASGHENEKLFF.

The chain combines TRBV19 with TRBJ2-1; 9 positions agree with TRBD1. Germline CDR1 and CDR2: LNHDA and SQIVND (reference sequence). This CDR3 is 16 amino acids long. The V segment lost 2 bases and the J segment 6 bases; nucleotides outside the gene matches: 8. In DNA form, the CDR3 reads TGTGCCAGTAGTATAAACCGGGACAGGGTAGGCAATGAGCAGTTCTTC. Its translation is CASSINRDRVGNEQFF.

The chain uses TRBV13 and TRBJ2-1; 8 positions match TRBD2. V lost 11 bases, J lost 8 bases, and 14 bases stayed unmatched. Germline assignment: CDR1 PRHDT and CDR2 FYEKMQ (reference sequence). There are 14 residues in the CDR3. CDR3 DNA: TGTGCCCCAGCGGCCCAGCGGGAGAAAGATGAGCAGTTCTTC. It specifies CAPAAQREKDEQFF.

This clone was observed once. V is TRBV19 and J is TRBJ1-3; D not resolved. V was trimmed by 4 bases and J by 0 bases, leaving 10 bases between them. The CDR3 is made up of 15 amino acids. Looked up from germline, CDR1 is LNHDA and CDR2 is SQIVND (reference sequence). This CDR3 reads CASSNLRLSGNTIYF. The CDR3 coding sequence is TGTGCCAGTAGTAACTTGCGACTCTCTGGAAACACCATATATTTT.

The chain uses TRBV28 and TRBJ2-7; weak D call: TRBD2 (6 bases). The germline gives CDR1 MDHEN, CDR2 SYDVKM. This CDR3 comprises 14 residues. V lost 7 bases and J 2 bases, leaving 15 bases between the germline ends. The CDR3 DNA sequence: TGTGCCAGCACCACCAGCGGGCCAACCTACGAGCAGTACTTC. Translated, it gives CASTTSGPTYEQYF.

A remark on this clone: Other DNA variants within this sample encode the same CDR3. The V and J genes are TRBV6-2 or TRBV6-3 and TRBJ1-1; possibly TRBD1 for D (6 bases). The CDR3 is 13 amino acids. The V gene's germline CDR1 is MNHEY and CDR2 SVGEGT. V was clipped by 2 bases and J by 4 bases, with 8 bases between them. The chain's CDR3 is CASSYRGGTEAFF. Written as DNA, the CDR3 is TGTGCCAGCAGTTACAGGGGGGGCACTGAAGCTTTCTTT.

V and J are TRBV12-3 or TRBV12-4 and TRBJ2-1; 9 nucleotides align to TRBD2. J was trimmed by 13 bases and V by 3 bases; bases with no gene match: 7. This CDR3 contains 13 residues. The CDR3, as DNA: TGTGCCAGCAGTTTGGACGGGACTAGCAGCCAGTTCTTC. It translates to CASSLDGTSSQFF.

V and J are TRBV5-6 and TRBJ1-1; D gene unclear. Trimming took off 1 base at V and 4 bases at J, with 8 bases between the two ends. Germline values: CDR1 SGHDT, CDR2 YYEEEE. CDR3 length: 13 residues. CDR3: CASSLSSSTEAFF. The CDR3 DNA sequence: TGTGCCAGCAGCTTGTCAAGTAGCACTGAAGCTTTCTTT.

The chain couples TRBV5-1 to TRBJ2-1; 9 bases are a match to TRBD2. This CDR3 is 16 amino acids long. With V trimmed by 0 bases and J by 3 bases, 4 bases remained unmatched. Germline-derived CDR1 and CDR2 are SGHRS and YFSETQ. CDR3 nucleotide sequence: TGCGCCAGCAGCTTGGCCGAACTAGCGGGCTACAATGAGCAGTTCTTC. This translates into CASSLAELAGYNEQFF.

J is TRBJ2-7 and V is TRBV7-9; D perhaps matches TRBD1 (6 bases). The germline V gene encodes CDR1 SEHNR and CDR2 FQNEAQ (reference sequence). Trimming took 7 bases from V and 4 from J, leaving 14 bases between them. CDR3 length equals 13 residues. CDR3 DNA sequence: TGTGCCAGCACCGTGGACAGCTTATACGAGCAGTACTTC. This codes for CASTVDSLYEQYF.